A single sample is the source of the 15 T cell receptor beta chains below, sequenced in a study of CD8 T cells in Susac syndrome. The RNA, roughly 0.45 to 1 ug, was put through reverse transcription using random hexamers. TCRdb analysed the immunoSEQ multiplex PCR reads with MiXCR anew, one entry per CDR3 protein. The sample lists roughly 120,000 distinct CDR3 sequences, approximately 96% seen once, with around 0.087% in the top ten. Sequencing was carried out using CD4+ T cells from PBMCs. The receptors derive from a human donor in good health.

The chain is built from TRBV6-6 and TRBJ2-2, with 9 bases matching TRBD1. The V gene end was trimmed by 7 bases and the J gene end by 4 bases; junction bases not matched to a gene: 4. Per the germline V gene, CDR1 is MNHNY and CDR2 is SVGAGI (reference sequence). The CDR3 spans 14 residues. The CDR3 is CASIGQGFTGELFF. For the CDR3, the DNA is TGTGCCAGCATCGGACAGGGGTTCACCGGGGAGCTGTTTTTT.

The chain links TRBV5-1 to TRBJ2-3; D may match TRBD1 or TRBD2 (5 bases each). V gave up 2 bases and J gave up 4 bases, with 11 bases separating them. Looked up from germline, CDR1 is SGHRS and CDR2 is YFSETQ. CDR3 length equals 14 residues. In DNA form, the CDR3 reads TGCGCCAGCAGCTTTGGGGACCGAGCAGATACGCAGTATTTT. Translated, it gives CASSFGDRADTQYF.

The chain joins TRBV29-1 to TRBJ2-1; D perhaps matches TRBD1 (6 bases). Germline assignment: CDR1 SQVTM and CDR2 ANQGSEA. Trimming pared 0 bases from V and 4 bases from J, leaving 16 bases between. The CDR3 has 16 residues. Written as DNA, the CDR3 is TGCAGCGTTGAAGAGGGGACACCAACTGATTACAATGAGCAGTTCTTC. This sequence encodes CSVEEGTPTDYNEQFF.

The V call is TRBV7-2, the J call TRBJ1-1, with a weak D call TRBD1 (5 bases). With 6 bases removed from V and 4 bases from J, the gap between germline ends came to 12 bases. CDR3 length: 13 residues. Germline V gene data show CDR1 as SGHTA and CDR2 as FQGNSA. This CDR3 reads CASSSGLATEAFF. DNA of the CDR3: TGTGCCAGCAGTTCAGGGTTGGCCACTGAAGCTTTCTTT. Looking up the rest from reference TRBV7-2 and TRBJ1-1 gives the full variable domain: GAGVSQSPSNKVTEKGKDVELRCDPISGHTALYWYRQSLGQGLEFLIYFQGNSAPDKSGLPSDRFSAERTGGSVSTLTIQRTQQEDSAVYLCASSSGLATEAFFGQGTRLTVV.

The genes are TRBV18 and TRBJ2-3, with 13 bases fitting TRBD2. Germline V lookup: CDR1 KGHSH, CDR2 LQKENI. This CDR3 region has 16 residues. V lost 2 bases, J lost 7 bases, and 6 bases stayed unmatched. The CDR3 reads CASSPATGTSGNTQYF. In DNA form, the CDR3 reads TGTGCCAGCTCACCAGCTACGGGGACTAGCGGGAATACGCAGTATTTT.

The chain links TRBV12-5 to TRBJ1-1; D is perhaps TRBD1 (5 bases). This CDR3 is built from 13 residues. The V end lost 2 bases, the J end lost 1 base, and 5 bases lay between the germline ends. Germline lookup yields CDR1 LGHNT and CDR2 FRNRAP. CDR3 DNA sequence: TGTGCTAGTGGTTTGCAGGGGAACACTGAAGCTTTCTTT. This translates into CASGLQGNTEAFF.

The chain employs TRBV6-2 or TRBV6-3 and TRBJ1-1, with D uncertain. Germline CDR1 reads MNHEY; CDR2 reads SVGEGT. The CDR3 loop spans 11 amino acids. V shed 5 bases and J shed 7 bases, with 8 bases lying between them. CDR3 protein: CASSIGGEAFF. The DNA for the CDR3 is TGTGCCAGCAGTATAGGAGGTGAAGCTTTCTTT.

The chain couples TRBV7-2 to TRBJ1-1; 8 positions agree with TRBD1. Trimming took 5 bases from V and 2 from J; bases not matched to a gene: 4. This CDR3 is 14 amino acids long. Germline CDR1 is SGHTA and CDR2 is FQGNSA. DNA for the CDR3: TGTGCCAGCAGCGCCCAGGGGGCAAACACTGAAGCTTTCTTT. Translated: CASSAQGANTEAFF.

CDR3 residues: CASSLDWTGELFF. CDR3 DNA: TGTGCCAGCAGCCTGGACTGGACCGGGGAGCTGTTTTTT. The V gene is TRBV6-6, the J gene TRBJ2-2; D might be TRBD2 (5 bases). Trimming took 6 bases from V and 5 from J, leaving 10 bases between them. The CDR3 sequence is 13 residues long. The germline V gene has CDR1 MNHNY and CDR2 SVGAGI (reference sequence).

This clonotype was seen only once. The chain joins TRBV29-1 to TRBJ2-1, with TRBD2 identical over 12 bases. The CDR3 runs to 13 residues. Germline V gene lookup returns CDR1 SQVTM and CDR2 ANQGSEA. The junction had 9 bases not matched to a gene; V was cut back by 6 bases and J by 12 bases. The CDR3 sequence: CSVAGTSGPWQFF. The DNA for the CDR3 is TGCAGCGTCGCCGGGACTAGCGGGCCCTGGCAGTTCTTC.

This chain links TRBV4-1 with TRBJ1-2; maybe TRBD1 (6 bases). V was clipped by 4 bases and J by 5 bases, with 20 bases between them. The germline V gene has CDR1 MGHRA and CDR2 YSYEKL. The CDR3 runs 16 residues. The CDR3 DNA follows: TGCGCCAGCAGCCCACCCTCCCCGGGGGCGAAATATGGCTACACCTTC. It is translated as CASSPPSPGAKYGYTF.

The V and J genes are TRBV11-2 and TRBJ2-7; TRBD1 matches 8 bases. There are 14 residues in the CDR3. With V trimmed by 6 bases and J by 2 bases, 6 bases remained unmatched. The germline V gene encodes CDR1 SGHAT and CDR2 FQNNGV. In DNA form, the CDR3 reads TGTGCCAGCAGAGCGGACAGGGCAGCCTACGAGCAGTACTTC. Its translation: CASRADRAAYEQYF.

The chain links TRBV19 to TRBJ1-2, with D tentatively TRBD1 (6 bases). The CDR3 contains 15 residues. The V end lost 3 bases, the J end lost 4 bases, and 15 bases lay between the germline ends. Germline CDR1 is LNHDA and CDR2 is SQIVND (reference sequence). As DNA, the CDR3 is TGTGCCAGTAGTATGATCGCAGGGGAGACCTATGGCTACACCTTC. Protein: CASSMIAGETYGYTF.

The rearrangement uses TRBV20-1 and TRBJ2-1; D perhaps matches TRBD2 (6 bases). V was clipped by 0 bases and J by 2 bases, with 14 bases between them. CDR3 length equals 16 residues. Germline values: CDR1 DFQATT, CDR2 SNEGSKA (reference sequence). This CDR3 is CSARDWGVGTYNEQFF. The CDR3 nucleotides read TGCAGTGCTAGAGATTGGGGGGTCGGCACCTACAATGAGCAGTTCTTC.

The chain uses TRBV29-1 and TRBJ2-5; D is perhaps TRBD1 or TRBD2 (5 bases each). V dropped 5 bases and J dropped 3 bases, with 13 bases sitting between them. Germline V gene lookup returns CDR1 SQVTM and CDR2 ANQGSEA. CDR3 size: 13 residues. The CDR3 region has the DNA TGCAGCGTTCCGGGGACCGACGAAGAGACCCAGTACTTC. It translates to CSVPGTDEETQYF.